Listed here are 14 T cell receptor beta chains from one sample, sequenced in a study of shared clonotypes between healthy human individuals. Sequencing used immunoSEQ multiplex PCR; TCRdb keeps in-frame clones, though not all of them. This sample has around 1.9 million clones, with 85% to 95% found just once. Terminally differentiated effector memory CD45RA+ cells were excluded by CCR7 positive selection of CD45RO-negative cells. Sequenced sample: naive CD8+ T cells from PBMCs. Every receptor here comes from a man aged 18 to 29 in good health. Some clones in this sample may be carry-over from other donors' samples.

The genes are TRBV15 and TRBJ2-7, with 8 bases fitting TRBD2. Unmatched junction bases numbered 5, after V lost 5 bases and J lost 2 bases. The CDR3 spans 14 residues. From germline, CDR1 is LNHNV and CDR2 YYDKDF (reference sequence). The CDR3 is CATSSGGGAYEQYF. The CDR3 DNA follows: TGTGCCACCAGCTCCGGGGGGGGAGCCTACGAGCAGTACTTC. The full variable domain, its missing parts supplied by reference TRBV15 and TRBJ2-7, is DAMVIQNPRYQVTQFGKPVTLSCSQTLNHNVMYWYQQKSSQAPKLLFHYYDKDFNNEADTPDNFQSRRPNTSFCFLDIRSPGLGDTAMYLCATSSGGGAYEQYFGPGTRLTVT.

V and J are TRBV28 and TRBJ2-5; the match to TRBD2 covers 10 bases. The germline V gene has CDR1 MDHEN and CDR2 SYDVKM. This CDR3 spans 17 amino acids. After removal of 2 bases from V and 5 bases from J, the junction contained 11 bases not matched to a gene. CDR3 nucleotides: TGTGCCAGCAGTTTAGGGAAAGCGGGAGGGTTATGGGAGACCCAGTACTTC. It specifies CASSLGKAGGLWETQYF.

The chain carries TRBV29-1 and TRBJ2-7; possibly TRBD2 for D (5 bases). The CDR3 totals 13 residues. V was trimmed by 5 bases and J by 2 bases, leaving 13 bases between them. Germline CDR1 reads SQVTM; CDR2 reads ANQGSEA. The CDR3 spells CSVRGVSTYEQYF. CDR3 DNA sequence: TGCAGCGTTCGGGGTGTTTCTACCTACGAGCAGTACTTC.

This sequence joins TRBV6-6 and TRBJ2-1, with 7 bases fitting TRBD2. Germline CDR1 reads MNHNY; CDR2 reads SVGAGI (reference sequence). J was trimmed by 7 bases and V by 0 bases; bases with no gene match: 6. CDR3 length equals 15 residues. The CDR3: CASSYSSAAGNEQFF. The CDR3 DNA reads as TGTGCCAGCAGTTACTCGTCGGCAGCGGGAAATGAGCAGTTCTTC.

The chain has TRBV19 and TRBJ1-5; D gene unclear. The germline gives CDR1 LNHDA, CDR2 SQIVND (reference sequence). The CDR3 sequence is 14 residues long. Trimming removed 5 bases at V and 6 bases at J, with 14 bases between. CDR3 amino acids: CASSLTLRAQPQHF. The CDR3 nucleotides read TGTGCCAGTAGTCTGACCCTGAGGGCTCAGCCCCAGCATTTT. The complete variable domain, with remaining parts taken from reference TRBV19 and TRBJ1-5, reads DGGITQSPKYLFRKEGQNVTLSCEQNLNHDAMYWYRQDPGQGLRLIYYSQIVNDFQKGDIAEGYSVSREKKESFPLTVTSAQKNPTAFYLCASSLTLRAQPQHFGDGTRLSIL.

V is TRBV29-1 and J is TRBJ2-5, with D tentatively TRBD2 (5 bases). The CDR3 has 10 amino acids. CDR1 is SQVTM, CDR2 ANQGSEA, per germline. Trimming removed 7 bases from V and 5 bases from J, with 8 bases in between. CDR3 bases: TGCAGCGGGAGGAAGGAGACCCAGTACTTC. Its protein product is CSGRKETQYF.

The rearrangement links TRBV9 to TRBJ1-2, with D unresolved. This CDR3 is built from 15 residues. Between the trimmed V and J ends, which lost 0 bases and 5 bases, there was a span of 14 bases. Germline CDR1 and CDR2: SGDLS and YYNGEE. CDR3 nucleotides: TGTGCCAGCAGCGTAGGTACCGCCGACCGGTATGGCTACACCTTC. Encoded protein: CASSVGTADRYGYTF. The full variable domain, its missing parts supplied by reference TRBV9 and TRBJ1-2, is DSGVTQTPKHLITATGQRVTLRCSPRSGDLSVYWYQQSLDQGLQFLIQYYNGEERAKGNILERFSAQQFPDLHSELNLSSLELGDSALYFCASSVGTADRYGYTFGSGTRLTVV.

The V and J genes are TRBV19 and TRBJ1-5; 9 positions agree with TRBD1. This CDR3 is built from 15 residues. J gave up 3 bases and V 6 bases, and 6 bases lay outside the gene matches. From germline, CDR1 is LNHDA and CDR2 SQIVND (reference sequence). The CDR3 DNA reads as TGTGCCAGTAGCCCGACAGGGGGAAACAATCAGCCCCAGCATTTT. Translated: CASSPTGGNNQPQHF.

This chain links TRBV27 with TRBJ2-3, with TRBD1 matching over 8 bases. This CDR3 is 14 amino acids long. Unmatched junction bases numbered 8, after V lost 8 bases and J lost 4 bases. From germline, CDR1 is MNHEY and CDR2 SMNVEV (reference sequence). The CDR3 protein is CASGSDRVPDTQYF. In nucleotides, the CDR3 is TGTGCCAGCGGATCGGACAGGGTGCCAGATACGCAGTATTTT.

The J gene is TRBJ2-1, the V gene TRBV7-6, with 13 bases that match TRBD2. This CDR3 contains 15 residues. Germline V lookup: CDR1 SGHVS, CDR2 FNYEAQ. The ends lost 2 bases at V and 10 bases at J; junction bases unmatched: 5. CDR3 in amino acids: CASSLWTSGSGEQFF. CDR3 nucleotide sequence: TGTGCCAGCAGCTTATGGACTAGCGGGAGTGGGGAGCAGTTCTTC.

The chain uses TRBV9 and TRBJ2-7; tentatively, D is TRBD2 (6 bases). The CDR3 runs to 14 residues. CDR1 and CDR2 from the germline V gene are SGDLS and YYNGEE. Trimming pared 0 bases from V and 6 bases from J, leaving 13 bases between. CDR3 sequence reads: CASSVGIAGSEQYF. DNA of the CDR3: TGTGCCAGCAGCGTAGGAATCGCGGGGAGCGAGCAGTACTTC.

This chain connects TRBV19 to TRBJ2-7, with TRBD2 matching over 9 bases. CDR3 length: 16 residues. V was clipped by 5 bases and J by 4 bases; unmatched bases: 12. The germline gives CDR1 LNHDA, CDR2 SQIVND (reference sequence). CDR3 DNA sequence: TGTGCCAGTAGTTTCTCTAGCGGGACTCTTATGTACGAGCAGTACTTC. It translates to CASSFSSGTLMYEQYF.

V is TRBV7-2 and J is TRBJ1-2, with 7 bases lining up with TRBD1. CDR3 size: 14 residues. Germline CDR1 reads SGHTA; CDR2 reads FQGNSA. The ends lost 3 bases at V and 4 bases at J; junction bases unmatched: 5. The CDR3: CASSLLDRVYGYTF. The DNA for the CDR3 is TGTGCCAGCAGCTTGCTAGACAGGGTCTATGGCTACACCTTC.

The chain couples TRBV25-1 to TRBJ2-5; 11 bases match TRBD1. This CDR3 comprises 16 residues. Trimming took 4 bases from V and 5 from J; bases not matched to a gene: 9. Germline V gene data show CDR1 as MGHDK and CDR2 as SYGVNS. CDR3 sequence reads: CASSGPQGTGGETQYF. The CDR3 bases are TGTGCCAGCAGTGGCCCCCAGGGGACAGGGGGGGAGACCCAGTACTTC.